This TCR beta chain was obtained from a study of blood T cell repertoires in COVID-19. Overall study: Sites across the United States, Italy and Spain contributed samples from acute and convalescent COVID-19. The cDNA or gDNA used as material had been derived from T cells, B-cell-depleted T cells, or PBMCs.

Germline V gives CDR1 KGHSH, CDR2 LQKENI. The CDR3 runs 16 residues. Losses at the gene ends were 3 bases for V and 0 bases for J; bases not matched to a gene: 2. In the authors' methods: Using reference gene primer amplification, nucleated cell counts were estimated. The protocol was immunoSEQ multiplex PCR, while the TCRdb copy is restricted to in-frame clones and leaves out a portion. That table supplies the V and J calls and clone size; D and trimming were determined from the DNA. The sample holds 150,000 to 200,000 clones, nearly 90% seen once. The chain recombines TRBV18 with TRBJ1-4; 9 bases are shared with TRBD1. The material sequenced was peripheral blood. The TCR comes from a man between 18 and 29 years old who had recovered from COVID-19. The CDR3 protein is CASSPRQGATNEKLFF. In nucleotides, the CDR3 is TGTGCCAGCTCACCCCGACAGGGGGCAACTAATGAAAAACTGTTTTTT.